This T cell receptor (beta chain) stems from a study of control samples from healthy donors and cancer patients. The germline V gene has CDR1 LGHNA and CDR2 YNFKEQ. The length of the CDR3 is 17 residues. TCRdb's copy holds only in-frame clones and misses some; the assay was immunoSEQ multiplex PCR. The repertoire holds approximately 150,000 clones, with more than 85% as singletons. The table lists this clone with a count of one. The sequenced sample consisted of blood. The receptor was isolated from a woman between 35 and 50 years old in good health. The V and J genes are TRBV4-2 and TRBJ2-3, with D possibly matching TRBD1 (5 bases). The J call is in doubt because the DNA end fits TRBJ1-5 better. In DNA, the CDR3 is TGTGCCAGCAGCCAAGATCACCGGGGGGTTAGCACAGATACGCAGCATTTT. It encodes CASSQDHRGVSTDTQHF.